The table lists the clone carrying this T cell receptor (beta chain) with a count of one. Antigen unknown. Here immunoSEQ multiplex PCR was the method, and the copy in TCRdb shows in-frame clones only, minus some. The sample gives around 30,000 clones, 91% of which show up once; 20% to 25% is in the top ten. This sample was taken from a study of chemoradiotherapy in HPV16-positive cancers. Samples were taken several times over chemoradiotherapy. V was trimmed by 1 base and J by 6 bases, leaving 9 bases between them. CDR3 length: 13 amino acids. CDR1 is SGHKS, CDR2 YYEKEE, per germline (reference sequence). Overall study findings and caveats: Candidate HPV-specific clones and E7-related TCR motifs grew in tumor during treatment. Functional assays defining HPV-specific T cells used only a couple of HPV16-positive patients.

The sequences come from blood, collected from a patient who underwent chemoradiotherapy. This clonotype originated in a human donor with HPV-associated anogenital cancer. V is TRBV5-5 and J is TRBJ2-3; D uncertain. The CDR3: CASSLTGRDTQYF. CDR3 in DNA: TGTGCCAGCAGCTTGACCGGCAGGGATACGCAGTATTTT.